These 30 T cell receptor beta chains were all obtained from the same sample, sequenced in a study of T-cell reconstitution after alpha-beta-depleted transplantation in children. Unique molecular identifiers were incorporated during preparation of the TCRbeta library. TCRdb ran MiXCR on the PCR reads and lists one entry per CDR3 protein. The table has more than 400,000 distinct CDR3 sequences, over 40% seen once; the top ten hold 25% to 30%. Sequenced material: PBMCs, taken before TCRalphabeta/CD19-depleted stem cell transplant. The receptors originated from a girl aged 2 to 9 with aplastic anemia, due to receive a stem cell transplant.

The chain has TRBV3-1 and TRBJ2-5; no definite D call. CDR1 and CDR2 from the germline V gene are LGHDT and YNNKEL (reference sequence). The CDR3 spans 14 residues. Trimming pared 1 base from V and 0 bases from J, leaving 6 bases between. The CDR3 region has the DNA TGTGCCAGCAGCCAAGGGTTGTACCAAGAGACCCAGTACTTC. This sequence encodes CASSQGLYQETQYF.

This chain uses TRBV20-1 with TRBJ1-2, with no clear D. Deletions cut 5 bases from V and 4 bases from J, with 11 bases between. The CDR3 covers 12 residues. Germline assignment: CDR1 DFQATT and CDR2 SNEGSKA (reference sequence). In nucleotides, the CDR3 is TGCAGTGCTTACGGGAGCATCTATGGCTACACCTTC. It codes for CSAYGSIYGYTF.

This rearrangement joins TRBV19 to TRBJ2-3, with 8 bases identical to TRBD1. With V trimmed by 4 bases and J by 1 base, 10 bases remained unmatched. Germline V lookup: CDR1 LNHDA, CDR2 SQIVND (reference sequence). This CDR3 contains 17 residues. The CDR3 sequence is CASSSIGGTGRTDTQYF. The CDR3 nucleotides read TGTGCCAGTAGTAGTATTGGTGGGACAGGCCGCACAGATACGCAGTATTTT.

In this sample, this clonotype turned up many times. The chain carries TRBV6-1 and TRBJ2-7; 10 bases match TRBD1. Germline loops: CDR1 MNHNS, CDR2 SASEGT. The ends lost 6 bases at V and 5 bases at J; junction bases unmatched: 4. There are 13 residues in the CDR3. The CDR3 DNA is TGTGCCAGCAGCCGGACAGGGGGTAACGAGCAGTACTTC. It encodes CASSRTGGNEQYF.

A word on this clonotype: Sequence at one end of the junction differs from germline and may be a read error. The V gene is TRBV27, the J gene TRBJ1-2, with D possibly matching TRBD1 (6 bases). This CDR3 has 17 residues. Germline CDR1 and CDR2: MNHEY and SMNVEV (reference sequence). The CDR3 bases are TGTGCCAGCAGTCCCCGAACGACGTGGACAGCTAACTATGGCCACACCTTC. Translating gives CASSPRTTWTANYGHTF.

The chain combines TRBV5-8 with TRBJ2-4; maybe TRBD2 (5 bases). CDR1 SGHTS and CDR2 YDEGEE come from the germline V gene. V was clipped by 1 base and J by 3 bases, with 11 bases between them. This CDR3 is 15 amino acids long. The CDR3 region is CASSLFRAGKNIQYF. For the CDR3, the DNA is TGTGCCAGCAGCTTGTTCCGGGCGGGCAAAAACATTCAGTACTTC.

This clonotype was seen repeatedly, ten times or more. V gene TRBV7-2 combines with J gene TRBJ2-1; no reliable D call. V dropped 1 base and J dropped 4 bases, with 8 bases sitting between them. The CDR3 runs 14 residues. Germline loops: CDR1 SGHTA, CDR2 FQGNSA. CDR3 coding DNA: TGTGCCAGCAGCTTAGTTCGCACGTACAATGAGCAGTTCTTC. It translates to CASSLVRTYNEQFF.

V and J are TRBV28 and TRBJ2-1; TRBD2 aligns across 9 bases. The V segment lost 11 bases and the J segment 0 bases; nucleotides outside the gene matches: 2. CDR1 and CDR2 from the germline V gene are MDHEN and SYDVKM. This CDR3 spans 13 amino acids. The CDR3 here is CAATSGSYNEQFF. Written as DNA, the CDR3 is TGTGCCGCGACTAGCGGCTCCTACAATGAGCAGTTCTTC.

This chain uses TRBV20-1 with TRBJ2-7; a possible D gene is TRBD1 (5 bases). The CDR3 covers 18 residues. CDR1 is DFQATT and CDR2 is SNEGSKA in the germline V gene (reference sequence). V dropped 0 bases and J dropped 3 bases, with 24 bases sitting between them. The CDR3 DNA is TGCAGTGCTAGAGATCCGAAAGGGGCCTGGAAGGGTAACTACGAGCAGTACTTC. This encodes CSARDPKGAWKGNYEQYF.

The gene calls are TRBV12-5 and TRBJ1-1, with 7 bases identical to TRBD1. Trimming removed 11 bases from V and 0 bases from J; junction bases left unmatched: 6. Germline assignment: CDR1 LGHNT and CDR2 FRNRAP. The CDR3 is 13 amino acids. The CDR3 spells CASTDRVNTEAFF. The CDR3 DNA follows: TGTGCTTCCACTGACAGGGTGAACACTGAAGCTTTCTTT.

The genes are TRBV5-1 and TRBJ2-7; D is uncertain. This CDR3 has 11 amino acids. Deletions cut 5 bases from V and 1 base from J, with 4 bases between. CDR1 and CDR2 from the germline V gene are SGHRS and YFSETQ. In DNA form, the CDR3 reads TGCGCCAGCAGGGAATCCTACGAGCAGTACTTC. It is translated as CASRESYEQYF.

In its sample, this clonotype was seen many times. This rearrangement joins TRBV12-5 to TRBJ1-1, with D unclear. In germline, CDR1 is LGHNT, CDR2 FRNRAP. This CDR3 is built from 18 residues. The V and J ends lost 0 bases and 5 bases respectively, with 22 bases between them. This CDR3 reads CASGLVPDTAVSRTEAFF. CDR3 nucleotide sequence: TGTGCTAGTGGTTTGGTCCCTGACACCGCTGTCTCGAGGACTGAAGCTTTCTTT.

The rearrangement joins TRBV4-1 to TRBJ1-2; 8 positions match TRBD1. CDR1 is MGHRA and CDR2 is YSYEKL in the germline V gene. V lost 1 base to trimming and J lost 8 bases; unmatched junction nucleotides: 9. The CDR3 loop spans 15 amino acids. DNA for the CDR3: TGCGCCAGCAGCCAAGCTGGACAGGGAAGGAGCGGCTACACCTTC. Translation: CASSQAGQGRSGYTF.

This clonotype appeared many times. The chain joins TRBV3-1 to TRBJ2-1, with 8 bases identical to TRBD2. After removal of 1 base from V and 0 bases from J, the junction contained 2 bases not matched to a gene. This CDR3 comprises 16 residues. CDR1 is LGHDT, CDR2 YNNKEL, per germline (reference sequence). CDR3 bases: TGTGCCAGCAGCCAAGCGCGGGAGGTCTCCTACAATGAGCAGTTCTTC. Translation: CASSQAREVSYNEQFF.

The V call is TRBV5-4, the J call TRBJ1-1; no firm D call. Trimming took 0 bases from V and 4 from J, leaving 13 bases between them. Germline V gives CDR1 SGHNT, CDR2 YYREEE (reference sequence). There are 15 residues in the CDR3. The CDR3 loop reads CASSLEPAAGTEAFF. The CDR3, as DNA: TGTGCCAGCAGCTTGGAACCAGCCGCCGGCACTGAAGCTTTCTTT.

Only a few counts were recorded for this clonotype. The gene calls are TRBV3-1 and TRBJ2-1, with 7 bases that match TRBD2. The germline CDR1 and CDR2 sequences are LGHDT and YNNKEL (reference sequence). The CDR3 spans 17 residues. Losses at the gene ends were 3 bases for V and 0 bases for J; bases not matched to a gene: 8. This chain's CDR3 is CASSHPLGGGSYNEQFF. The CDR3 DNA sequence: TGTGCCAGCAGCCATCCCCTGGGGGGGGGCTCCTACAATGAGCAGTTCTTC.

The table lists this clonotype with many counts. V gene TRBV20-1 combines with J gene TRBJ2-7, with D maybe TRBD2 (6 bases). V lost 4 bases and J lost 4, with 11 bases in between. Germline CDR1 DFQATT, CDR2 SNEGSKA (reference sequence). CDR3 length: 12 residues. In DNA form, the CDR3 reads TGCAGTGCTAAGGGAGGTGGGTACGAGCAGTACTTC. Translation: CSAKGGGYEQYF.

The CDR3 coding sequence is TGCGCCAGCAGCCAAACCGGGGCCTCTGGAAACACCATATATTTT. Translated, it gives CASSQTGASGNTIYF. This sequence joins TRBV4-1 and TRBJ1-3, with TRBD1 as a possible D gene (5 bases). CDR1 and CDR2 from the germline V gene are MGHRA and YSYEKL. V lost 2 bases to trimming and J lost 0 bases, with 8 bases between them. The CDR3 sequence is 15 residues long.

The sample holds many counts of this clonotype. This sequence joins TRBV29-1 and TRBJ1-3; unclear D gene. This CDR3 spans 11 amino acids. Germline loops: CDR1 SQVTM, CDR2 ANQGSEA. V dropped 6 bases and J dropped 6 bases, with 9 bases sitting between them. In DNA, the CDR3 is TGCAGCGTCCAGAGAGAAAACACCATATATTTT. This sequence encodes CSVQRENTIYF.

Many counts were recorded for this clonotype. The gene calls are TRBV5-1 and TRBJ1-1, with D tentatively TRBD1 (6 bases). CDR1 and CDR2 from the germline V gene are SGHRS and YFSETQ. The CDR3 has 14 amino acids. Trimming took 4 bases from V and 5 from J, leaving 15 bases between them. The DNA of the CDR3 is TGCGCCAGCAGCCCTATACAGGGAGGGACTGAAGCTTTCTTT. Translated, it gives CASSPIQGGTEAFF.

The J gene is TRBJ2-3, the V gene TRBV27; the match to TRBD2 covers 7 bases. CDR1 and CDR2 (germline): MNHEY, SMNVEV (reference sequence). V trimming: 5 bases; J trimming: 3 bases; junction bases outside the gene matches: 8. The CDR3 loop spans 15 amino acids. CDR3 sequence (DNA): TGTGCCAGCAGTCCCTTGGGCGGGGGTACAGATACGCAGTATTTT. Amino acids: CASSPLGGGTDTQYF.

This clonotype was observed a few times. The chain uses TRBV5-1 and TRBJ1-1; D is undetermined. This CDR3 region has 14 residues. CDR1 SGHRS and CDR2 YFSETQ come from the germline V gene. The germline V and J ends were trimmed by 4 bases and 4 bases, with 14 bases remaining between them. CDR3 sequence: CASSPNIGITEAFF. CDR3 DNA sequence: TGCGCCAGCAGCCCTAATATCGGGATCACTGAAGCTTTCTTT.

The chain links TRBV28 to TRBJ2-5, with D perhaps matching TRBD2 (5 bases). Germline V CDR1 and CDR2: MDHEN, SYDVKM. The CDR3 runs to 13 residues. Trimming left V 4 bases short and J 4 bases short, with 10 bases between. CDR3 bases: TGTGCCAGCAGTTCCCCTAGCCGAGAGACCCAGTACTTC. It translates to CASSSPSRETQYF.

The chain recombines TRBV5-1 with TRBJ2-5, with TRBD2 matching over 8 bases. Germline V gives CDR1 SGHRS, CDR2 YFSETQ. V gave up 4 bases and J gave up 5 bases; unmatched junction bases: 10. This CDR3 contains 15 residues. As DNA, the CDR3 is TGCGCCAGCAGCCCGACCGGGGCTAGCGGGGAGACCCAGTACTTC. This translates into CASSPTGASGETQYF.

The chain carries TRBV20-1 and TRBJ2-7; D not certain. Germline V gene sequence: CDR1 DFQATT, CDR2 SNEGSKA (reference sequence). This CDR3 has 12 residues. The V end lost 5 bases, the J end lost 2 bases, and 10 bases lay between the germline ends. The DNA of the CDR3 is TGCAGTGCTGGTTTAATGACCTACGAGCAGTACTTC. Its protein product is CSAGLMTYEQYF.

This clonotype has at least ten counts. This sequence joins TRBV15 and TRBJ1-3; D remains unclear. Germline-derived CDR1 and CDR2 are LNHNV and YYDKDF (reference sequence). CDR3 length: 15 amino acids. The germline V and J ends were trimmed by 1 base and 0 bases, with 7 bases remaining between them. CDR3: CATSRGADSGNTIYF. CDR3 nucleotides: TGTGCCACCAGCAGAGGGGCAGACTCTGGAAACACCATATATTTT.

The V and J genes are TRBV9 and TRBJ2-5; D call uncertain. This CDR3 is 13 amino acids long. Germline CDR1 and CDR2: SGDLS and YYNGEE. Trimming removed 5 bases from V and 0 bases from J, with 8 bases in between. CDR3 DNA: TGTGCCAGCAGGGATGAATACCAAGAGACCCAGTACTTC. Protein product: CASRDEYQETQYF.

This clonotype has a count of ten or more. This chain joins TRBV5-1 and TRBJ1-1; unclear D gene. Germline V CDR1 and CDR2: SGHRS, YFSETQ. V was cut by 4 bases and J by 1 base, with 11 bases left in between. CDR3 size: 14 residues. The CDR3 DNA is TGCGCCAGCAGCCCTCCGAGTAAGAACACTGAAGCTTTCTTT. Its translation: CASSPPSKNTEAFF.

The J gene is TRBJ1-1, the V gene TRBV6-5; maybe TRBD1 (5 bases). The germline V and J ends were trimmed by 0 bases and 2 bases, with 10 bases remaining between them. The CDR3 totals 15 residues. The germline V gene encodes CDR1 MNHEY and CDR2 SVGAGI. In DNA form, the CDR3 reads TGTGCCAGCAGTTACTCTCCGGGACTAAACACTGAAGCTTTCTTT. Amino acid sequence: CASSYSPGLNTEAFF.

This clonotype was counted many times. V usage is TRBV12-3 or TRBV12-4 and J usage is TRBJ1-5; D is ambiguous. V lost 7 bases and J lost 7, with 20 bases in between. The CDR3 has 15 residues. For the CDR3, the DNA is TGTGCCAGCAAGGTTGGTACAGAGCGGTCACAGCCCCAGCATTTT. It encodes CASKVGTERSQPQHF.